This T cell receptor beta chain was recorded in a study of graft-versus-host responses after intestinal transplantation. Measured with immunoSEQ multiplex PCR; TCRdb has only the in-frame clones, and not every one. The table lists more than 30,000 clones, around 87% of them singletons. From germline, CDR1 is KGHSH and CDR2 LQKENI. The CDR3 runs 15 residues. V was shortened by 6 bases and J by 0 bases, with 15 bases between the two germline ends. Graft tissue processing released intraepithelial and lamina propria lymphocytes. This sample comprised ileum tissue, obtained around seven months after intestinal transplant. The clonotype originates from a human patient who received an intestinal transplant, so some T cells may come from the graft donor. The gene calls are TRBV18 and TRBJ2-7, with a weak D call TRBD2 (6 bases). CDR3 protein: CASSAGGLSSYEQYF. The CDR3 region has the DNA TGTGCCAGCTCCGCCGGGGGTCTGAGCTCCTACGAGCAGTACTTC.